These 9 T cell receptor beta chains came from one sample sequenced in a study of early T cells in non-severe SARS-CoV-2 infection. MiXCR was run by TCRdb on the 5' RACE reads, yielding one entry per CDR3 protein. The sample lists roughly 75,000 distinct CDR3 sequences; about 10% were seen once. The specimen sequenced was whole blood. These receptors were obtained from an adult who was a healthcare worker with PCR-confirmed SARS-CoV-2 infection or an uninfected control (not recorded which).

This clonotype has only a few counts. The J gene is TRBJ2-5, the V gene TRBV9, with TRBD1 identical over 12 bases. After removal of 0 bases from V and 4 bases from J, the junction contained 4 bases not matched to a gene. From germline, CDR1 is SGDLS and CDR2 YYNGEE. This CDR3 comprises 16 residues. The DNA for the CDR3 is TGTGCCAGCAGCGTAGTTGGGACAGGGGGCGGAGAGACCCAGTACTTC. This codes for CASSVVGTGGGETQYF.

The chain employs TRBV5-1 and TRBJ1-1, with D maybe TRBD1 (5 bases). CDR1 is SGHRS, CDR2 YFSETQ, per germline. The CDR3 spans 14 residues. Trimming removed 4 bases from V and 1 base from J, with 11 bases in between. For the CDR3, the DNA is TGCGCCAGCAGCACCGGGACGGCGAACACTGAAGCTTTCTTT. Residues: CASSTGTANTEAFF.

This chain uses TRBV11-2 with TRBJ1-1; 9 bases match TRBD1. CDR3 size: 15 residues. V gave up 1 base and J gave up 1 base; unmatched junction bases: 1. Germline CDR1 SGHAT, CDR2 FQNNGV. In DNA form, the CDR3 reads TGTGCCAGCAGCTTAGTACAGGGGGCGAACACTGAAGCTTTCTTT. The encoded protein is CASSLVQGANTEAFF.

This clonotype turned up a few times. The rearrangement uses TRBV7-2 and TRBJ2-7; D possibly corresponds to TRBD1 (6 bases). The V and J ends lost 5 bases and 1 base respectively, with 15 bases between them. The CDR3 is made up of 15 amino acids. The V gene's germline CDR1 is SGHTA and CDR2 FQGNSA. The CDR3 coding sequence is TGTGCCAGCAGCCGAACAGGGTCGAAGTCCTACGAGCAGTACTTC. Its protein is CASSRTGSKSYEQYF.

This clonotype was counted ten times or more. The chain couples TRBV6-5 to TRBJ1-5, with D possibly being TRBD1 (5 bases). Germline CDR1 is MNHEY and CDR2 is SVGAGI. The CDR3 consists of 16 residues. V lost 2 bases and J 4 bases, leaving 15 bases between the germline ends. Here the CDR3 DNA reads TGTGCCAGCAGTTACGCACAGGCAGGGCCGAATCAGCCCCAGCATTTT. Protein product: CASSYAQAGPNQPQHF.

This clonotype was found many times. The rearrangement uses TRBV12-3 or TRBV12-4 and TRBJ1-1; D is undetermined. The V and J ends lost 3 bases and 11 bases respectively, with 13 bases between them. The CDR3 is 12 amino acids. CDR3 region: CASSLVLGMAFF. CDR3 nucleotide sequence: TGTGCCAGCAGTTTGGTACTAGGGATGGCTTTCTTT.

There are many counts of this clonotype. CDR3 sequence reads: CASSLSTNSYEQYF. In DNA, the CDR3 is TGTGCCAGCAGCTTGAGTACAAACTCCTACGAGCAGTACTTC. The chain carries TRBV5-5 and TRBJ2-7; the D is unclear. V was cut by 1 base and J by 0 bases, with 8 bases left in between. There are 14 residues in the CDR3. CDR1 and CDR2 from the germline V gene are SGHKS and YYEKEE (reference sequence).

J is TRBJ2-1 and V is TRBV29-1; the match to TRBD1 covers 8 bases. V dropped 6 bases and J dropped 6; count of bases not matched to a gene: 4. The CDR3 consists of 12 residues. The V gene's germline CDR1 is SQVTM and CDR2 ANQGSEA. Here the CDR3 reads CSVDGQGNEQFF. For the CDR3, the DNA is TGCAGCGTCGACGGACAGGGCAATGAGCAGTTCTTC.

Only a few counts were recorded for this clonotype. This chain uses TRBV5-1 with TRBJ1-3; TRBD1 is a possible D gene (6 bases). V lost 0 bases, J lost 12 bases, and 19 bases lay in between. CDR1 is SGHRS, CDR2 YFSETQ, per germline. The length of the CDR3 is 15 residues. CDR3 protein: CASSLGTVSGNIIYF. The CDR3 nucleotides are TGCGCCAGCAGCTTGGGGACAGTCTCTGGAAATATCATATATTTT.